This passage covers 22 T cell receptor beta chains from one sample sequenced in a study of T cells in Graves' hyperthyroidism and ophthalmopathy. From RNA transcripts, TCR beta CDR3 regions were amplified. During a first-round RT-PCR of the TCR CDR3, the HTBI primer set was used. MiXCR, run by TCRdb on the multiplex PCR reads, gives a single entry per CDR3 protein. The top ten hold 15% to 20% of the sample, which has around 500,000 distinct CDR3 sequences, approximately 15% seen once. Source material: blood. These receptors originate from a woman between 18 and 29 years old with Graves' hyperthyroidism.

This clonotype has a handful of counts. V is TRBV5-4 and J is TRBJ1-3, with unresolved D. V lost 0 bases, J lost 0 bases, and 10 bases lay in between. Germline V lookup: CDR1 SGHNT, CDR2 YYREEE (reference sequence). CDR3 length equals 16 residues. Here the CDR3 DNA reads TGTGCCAGCAGCTTGGAGTCCGGATTCTCTGGAAACACCATATATTTT. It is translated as CASSLESGFSGNTIYF. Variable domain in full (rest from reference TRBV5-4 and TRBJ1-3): ETGVTQSPTHLIKTRGQQVTLRCSSQSGHNTVSWYQQALGQGPQFIFQYYREEENGRGNFPPRFSGLQFPNYSSELNVNALELDDSALYLCASSLESGFSGNTIYFGEGSWLTVV.

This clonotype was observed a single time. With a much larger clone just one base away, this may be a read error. The CDR3 nucleotides read TGTGCCAGCAGTCGGGGGGCCAACGTCCTGACTTTC. This codes for CASSRGANVLTF. The rearrangement uses TRBV12-3 or TRBV12-4 and TRBJ2-6; D is uncertain. The length of the CDR3 is 12 residues. Trimming shortened V by 5 bases and J by 4 bases, and 3 bases separated the two germline ends.

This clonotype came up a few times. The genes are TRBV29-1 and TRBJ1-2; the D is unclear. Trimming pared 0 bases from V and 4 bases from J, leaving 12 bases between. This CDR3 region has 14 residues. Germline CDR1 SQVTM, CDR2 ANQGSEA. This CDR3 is CSVEDRGGIYGYTF. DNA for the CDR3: TGCAGCGTTGAAGATCGAGGAGGAATCTATGGCTACACCTTC.

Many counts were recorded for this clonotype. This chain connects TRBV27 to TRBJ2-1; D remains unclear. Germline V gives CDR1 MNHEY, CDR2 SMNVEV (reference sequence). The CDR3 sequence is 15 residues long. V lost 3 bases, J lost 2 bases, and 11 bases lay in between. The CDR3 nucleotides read TGTGCCAGCAGTTTGGGCAACATCCCCTACAATGAGCAGTTCTTC. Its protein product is CASSLGNIPYNEQFF.

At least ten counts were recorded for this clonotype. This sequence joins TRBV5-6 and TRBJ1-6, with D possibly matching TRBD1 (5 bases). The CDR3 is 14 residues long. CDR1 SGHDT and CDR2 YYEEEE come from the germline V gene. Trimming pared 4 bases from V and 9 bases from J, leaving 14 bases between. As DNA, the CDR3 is TGTGCCAGCAGCCTGATAGGGGAGAGTTCACCCCTCCACTTT. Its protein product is CASSLIGESSPLHF.

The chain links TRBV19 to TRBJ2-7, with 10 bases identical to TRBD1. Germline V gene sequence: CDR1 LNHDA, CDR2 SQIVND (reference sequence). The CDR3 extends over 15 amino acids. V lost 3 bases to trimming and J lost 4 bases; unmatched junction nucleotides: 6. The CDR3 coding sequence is TGTGCCAGTAGTATCGGACAGGGGGGATTATACGAGCAGTACGTC. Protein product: CASSIGQGGLYEQYV.

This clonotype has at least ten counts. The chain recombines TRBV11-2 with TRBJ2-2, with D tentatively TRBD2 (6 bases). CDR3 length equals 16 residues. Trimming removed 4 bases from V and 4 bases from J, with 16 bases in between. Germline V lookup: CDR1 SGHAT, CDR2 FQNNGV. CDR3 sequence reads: CASSSSRGWSTGELFF. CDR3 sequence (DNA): TGTGCCAGCAGCTCAAGCCGGGGGTGGAGCACCGGGGAGCTGTTTTTT.

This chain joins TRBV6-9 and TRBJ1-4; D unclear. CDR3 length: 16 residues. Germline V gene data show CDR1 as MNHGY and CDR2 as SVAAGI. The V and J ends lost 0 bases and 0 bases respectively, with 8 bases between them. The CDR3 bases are TGTGCCAGCAGTTATTCGGCTGGGGCAACTAATGAAAAACTGTTTTTT. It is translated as CASSYSAGATNEKLFF.

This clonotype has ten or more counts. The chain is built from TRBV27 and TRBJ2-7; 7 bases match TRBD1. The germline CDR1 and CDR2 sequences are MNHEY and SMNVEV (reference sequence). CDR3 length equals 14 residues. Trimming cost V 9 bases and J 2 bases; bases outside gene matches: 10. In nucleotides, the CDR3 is TGTGCCAGTAGCCCTAGGACAGGTACCTACGAGCAGTACTTC. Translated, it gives CASSPRTGTYEQYF.

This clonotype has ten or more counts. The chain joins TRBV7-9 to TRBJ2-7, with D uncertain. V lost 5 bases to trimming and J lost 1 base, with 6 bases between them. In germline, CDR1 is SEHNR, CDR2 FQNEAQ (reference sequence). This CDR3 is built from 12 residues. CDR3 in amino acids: CASSPISYEQYF. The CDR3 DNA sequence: TGTGCCAGCAGCCCCATTTCCTACGAGCAGTACTTC.

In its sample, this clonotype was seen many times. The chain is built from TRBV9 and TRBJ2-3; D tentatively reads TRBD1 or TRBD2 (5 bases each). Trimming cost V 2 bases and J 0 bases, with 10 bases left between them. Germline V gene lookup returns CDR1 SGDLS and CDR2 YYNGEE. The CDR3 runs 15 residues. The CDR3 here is CASSVGESSTDTQYF. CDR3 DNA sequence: TGTGCCAGCAGCGTGGGGGAATCTAGCACAGATACGCAGTATTTT.

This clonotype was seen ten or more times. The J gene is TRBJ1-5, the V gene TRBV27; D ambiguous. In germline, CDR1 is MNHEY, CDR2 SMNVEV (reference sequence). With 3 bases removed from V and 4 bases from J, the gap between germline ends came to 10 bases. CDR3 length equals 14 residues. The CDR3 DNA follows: TGTGCCAGCAGTTTTAGCCGACCAAATCAGCCCCAGCATTTT. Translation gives CASSFSRPNQPQHF.

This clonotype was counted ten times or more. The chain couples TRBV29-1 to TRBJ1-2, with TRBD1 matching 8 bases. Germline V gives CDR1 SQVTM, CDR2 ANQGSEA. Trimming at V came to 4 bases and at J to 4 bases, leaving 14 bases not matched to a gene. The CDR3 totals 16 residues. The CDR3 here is CSVGWTGFFSSYGYTF. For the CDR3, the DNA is TGCAGCGTTGGATGGACAGGGTTTTTTTCGAGCTATGGCTACACCTTC.

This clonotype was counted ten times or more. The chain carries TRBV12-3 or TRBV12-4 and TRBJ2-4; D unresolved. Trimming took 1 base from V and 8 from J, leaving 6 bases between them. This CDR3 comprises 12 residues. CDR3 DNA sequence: TGTGCCAGCAGTTTAGGGAGTCACATTCAGTACTTC. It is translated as CASSLGSHIQYF.

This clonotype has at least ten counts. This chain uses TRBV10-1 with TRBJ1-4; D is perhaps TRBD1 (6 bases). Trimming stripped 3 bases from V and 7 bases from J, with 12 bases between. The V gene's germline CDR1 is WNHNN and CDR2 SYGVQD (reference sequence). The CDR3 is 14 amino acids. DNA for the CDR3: TGCGCCAGCAGTGACGGGGGGCCCGGTGAAAAACTGTTTTTT. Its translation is CASSDGGPGEKLFF.

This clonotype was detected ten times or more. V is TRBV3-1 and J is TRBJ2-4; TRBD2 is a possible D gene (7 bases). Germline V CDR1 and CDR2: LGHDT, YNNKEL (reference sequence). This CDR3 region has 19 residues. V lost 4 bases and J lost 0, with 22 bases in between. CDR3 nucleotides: TGTGCCAGCAGCCCCCTTCGAAGGGGGGGGACGTTAGCCAAAAACATTCAGTACTTC. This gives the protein CASSPLRRGGTLAKNIQYF.

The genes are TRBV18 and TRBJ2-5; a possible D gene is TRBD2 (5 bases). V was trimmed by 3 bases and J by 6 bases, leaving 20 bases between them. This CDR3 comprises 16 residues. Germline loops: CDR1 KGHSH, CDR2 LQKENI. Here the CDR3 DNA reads TGTGCCAGCTCACCCCTTCAGCAGGCGGGCAATCAGACCCAGTACTTC. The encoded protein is CASSPLQQAGNQTQYF. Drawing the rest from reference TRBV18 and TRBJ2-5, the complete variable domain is NAGVMQNPRHLVRRRGQEARLRCSPMKGHSHVYWYRQLPEEGLKFMVYLQKENIIDESGMPKERFSAEFPKEGPSILRIQQVVRGDSAAYFCASSPLQQAGNQTQYFGPGTRLLVL.

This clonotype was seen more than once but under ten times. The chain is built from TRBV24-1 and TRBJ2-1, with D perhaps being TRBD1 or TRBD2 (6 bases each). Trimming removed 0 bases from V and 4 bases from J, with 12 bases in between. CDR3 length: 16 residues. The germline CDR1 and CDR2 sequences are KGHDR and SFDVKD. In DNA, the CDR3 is TGTGCCACCAGTGATTTGGGGGGGCCGCAATACAATGAGCAGTTCTTC. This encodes CATSDLGGPQYNEQFF.

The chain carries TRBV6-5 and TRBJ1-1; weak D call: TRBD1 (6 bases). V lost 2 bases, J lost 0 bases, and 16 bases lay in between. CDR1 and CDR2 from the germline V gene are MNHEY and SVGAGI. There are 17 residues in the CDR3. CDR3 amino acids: CASSYNRGGGLNTEAFF. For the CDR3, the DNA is TGTGCCAGCAGTTACAACCGGGGAGGGGGATTGAACACTGAAGCTTTCTTT.

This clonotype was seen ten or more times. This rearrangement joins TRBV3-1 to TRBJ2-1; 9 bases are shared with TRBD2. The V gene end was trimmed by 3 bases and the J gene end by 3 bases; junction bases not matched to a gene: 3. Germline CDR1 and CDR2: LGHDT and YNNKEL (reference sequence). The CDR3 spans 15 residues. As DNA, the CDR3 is TGTGCCAGCAGCCAGGGTAGCGGGAGCTACAATGAGCAGTTCTTC. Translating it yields CASSQGSGSYNEQFF.

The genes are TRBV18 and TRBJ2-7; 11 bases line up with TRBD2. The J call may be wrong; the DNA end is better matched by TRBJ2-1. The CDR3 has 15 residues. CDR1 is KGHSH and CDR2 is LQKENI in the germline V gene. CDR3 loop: CASSPQGTSGYEQFF. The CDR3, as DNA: TGTGCCAGCTCACCACAAGGGACTAGCGGCTACGAGCAGTTCTTC.

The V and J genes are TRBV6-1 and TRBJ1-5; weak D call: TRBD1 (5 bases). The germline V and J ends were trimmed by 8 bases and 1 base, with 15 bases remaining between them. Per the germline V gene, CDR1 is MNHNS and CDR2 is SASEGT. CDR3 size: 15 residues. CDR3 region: CASRGLYRSNQPQHF. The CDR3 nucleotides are TGTGCCAGCCGCGGACTCTACAGGAGCAATCAGCCCCAGCATTTT.